This entry lists 9 T cell receptor beta chains sequenced from one sample in a study of T cell repertoires in cytomegalovirus infection. No antigen has been assigned to these receptors. MiXCR was run by TCRdb on the reads, yielding one entry per CDR3 protein. The sample yields around 900,000 distinct CDR3 sequences, under 40% seen once. Sequencing was performed on cultured CD8+ T cells from PBMCs, taken from culture after CMV antigen stimulation. These receptor sequences come from a human donor in good health (CMV status not recorded). Some clones in this sample may be carry-over from other donors' samples.

The chain employs TRBV27 and TRBJ2-1; D tentatively fits TRBD1 or TRBD2 (6 bases each). There are 15 residues in the CDR3. V gave up 7 bases and J gave up 6 bases, with 19 bases separating them. Germline CDR1 reads MNHEY; CDR2 reads SMNVEV (reference sequence). CDR3 sequence (DNA): TGTGCCAGCACATGGGGTGTGGGGGGCATCAATGAGCAGTTCTTC. This gives the protein CASTWGVGGINEQFF.

Many counts were recorded for this clonotype. The CDR3 region is CASSLDFLAAEQFF. Here the CDR3 DNA reads TGTGCCAGCAGCTTAGATTTCTTGGCAGCCGAGCAGTTCTTC. The rearrangement joins TRBV7-6 to TRBJ2-1; D uncertain. V lost 1 base and J 10 bases, leaving 14 bases between the germline ends. The CDR3 runs to 14 residues. The germline gives CDR1 SGHVS, CDR2 FNYEAQ.

Only a few counts were recorded for this clonotype. This chain uses TRBV7-6 with TRBJ2-2, with a possible D match to TRBD1 (5 bases). Germline values: CDR1 SGHVS, CDR2 FNYEAQ. V lost 5 bases and J lost 0, with 19 bases in between. CDR3 length equals 18 residues. CDR3 in amino acids: CASSQFGALHPNTGELFF. The CDR3 DNA is TGTGCCAGCAGCCAATTTGGGGCGCTACACCCGAACACCGGGGAGCTGTTTTTT.

The chain carries TRBV4-1 and TRBJ2-4; 11 nucleotides line up with TRBD2. The germline CDR1 and CDR2 sequences are MGHRA and YSYEKL. CDR3 size: 18 residues. V trimming: 4 bases; J trimming: 0 bases; junction bases outside the gene matches: 8. CDR3 DNA: TGCGCCAGCAGCCCTTCCGGGACTAGCGGATTAGCCAAAAACATTCAGTACTTC. The encoded protein is CASSPSGTSGLAKNIQYF.

This clonotype was seen a handful of times. The V call is TRBV7-9, the J call TRBJ1-5; D call uncertain. V lost 1 base to trimming and J lost 7 bases, with 14 bases between them. Germline-derived CDR1 and CDR2 are SEHNR and FQNEAQ (reference sequence). This CDR3 has 15 residues. The CDR3 spells CASSLGAVGEQPQHF. The CDR3 nucleotides read TGTGCCAGCAGCTTAGGAGCTGTTGGGGAGCAGCCCCAGCATTTT.

This clonotype has at least ten counts. The V gene is TRBV7-6, the J gene TRBJ2-7, with 7 bases that match TRBD1. Germline CDR1 is SGHVS and CDR2 is FNYEAQ. V trimming: 5 bases; J trimming: 4 bases; junction bases outside the gene matches: 11. The CDR3 runs 15 residues. This CDR3 is CASSPGGGTVYEQYF. CDR3 DNA sequence: TGTGCCAGCAGCCCAGGGGGTGGGACAGTGTACGAGCAGTACTTC.

The chain uses TRBV6-5 and TRBJ2-1; D remains ambiguous. CDR1 is MNHEY, CDR2 SVGAGI, per germline. Trimming shortened V by 6 bases and J by 0 bases, and 9 bases separated the two germline ends. The CDR3 is 14 residues long. CDR3 residues: CASRTRSSYNEQFF. Here the CDR3 DNA reads TGTGCCAGCAGGACGCGGAGCTCCTACAATGAGCAGTTCTTC.

The rearrangement uses TRBV9 and TRBJ1-2, with D possibly matching TRBD1 (5 bases). Germline CDR1 and CDR2: SGDLS and YYNGEE. Trimming removed 5 bases at V and 4 bases at J, with 21 bases between. This CDR3 region has 16 residues. As DNA, the CDR3 is TGTGCCAGCAGGCCCACCCCGTCAGGGACCTTCTATGGCTACACCTTC. It encodes CASRPTPSGTFYGYTF. Together with reference TRBV9 and TRBJ1-2, the CDR3 gives the full variable domain: DSGVTQTPKHLITATGQRVTLRCSPRSGDLSVYWYQQSLDQGLQFLIQYYNGEERAKGNILERFSAQQFPDLHSELNLSSLELGDSALYFCASRPTPSGTFYGYTFGSGTRLTVV.

The table lists this clonotype with a few counts. V usage is TRBV7-8 and J usage is TRBJ1-5, with a tentative D call TRBD1 (5 bases). Germline V gene data show CDR1 as SGHVS and CDR2 as FQNEAQ. V lost 5 bases to trimming and J lost 4 bases, with 9 bases between them. This CDR3 has 13 amino acids. CDR3 sequence: CASSQAGNQPQHF. The DNA for the CDR3 is TGTGCCAGCAGCCAAGCAGGGAATCAGCCCCAGCATTTT.